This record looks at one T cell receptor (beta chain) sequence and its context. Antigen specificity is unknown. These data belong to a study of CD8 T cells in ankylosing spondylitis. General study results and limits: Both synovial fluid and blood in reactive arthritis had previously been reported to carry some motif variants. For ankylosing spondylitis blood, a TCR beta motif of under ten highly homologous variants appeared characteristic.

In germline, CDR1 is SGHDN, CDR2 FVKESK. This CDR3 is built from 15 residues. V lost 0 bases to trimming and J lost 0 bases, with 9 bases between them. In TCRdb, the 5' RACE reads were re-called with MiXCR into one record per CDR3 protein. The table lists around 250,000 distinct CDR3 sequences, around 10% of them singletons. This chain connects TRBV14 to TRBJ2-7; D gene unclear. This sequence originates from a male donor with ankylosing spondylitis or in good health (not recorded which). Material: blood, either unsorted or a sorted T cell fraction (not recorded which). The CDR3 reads CASSQEMGSSYEQYF. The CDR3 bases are TGTGCCAGCAGCCAAGAGATGGGAAGCTCCTACGAGCAGTACTTC. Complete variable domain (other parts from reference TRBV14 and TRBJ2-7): EAGVTQFPSHSVIEKGQTVTLRCDPISGHDNLYWYRRVMGKEIKFLLHFVKESKQDESGMPNNRFLAERTGGTYSTLKVQPAELEDSGVYFCASSQEMGSSYEQYFGPGTRLTVT.